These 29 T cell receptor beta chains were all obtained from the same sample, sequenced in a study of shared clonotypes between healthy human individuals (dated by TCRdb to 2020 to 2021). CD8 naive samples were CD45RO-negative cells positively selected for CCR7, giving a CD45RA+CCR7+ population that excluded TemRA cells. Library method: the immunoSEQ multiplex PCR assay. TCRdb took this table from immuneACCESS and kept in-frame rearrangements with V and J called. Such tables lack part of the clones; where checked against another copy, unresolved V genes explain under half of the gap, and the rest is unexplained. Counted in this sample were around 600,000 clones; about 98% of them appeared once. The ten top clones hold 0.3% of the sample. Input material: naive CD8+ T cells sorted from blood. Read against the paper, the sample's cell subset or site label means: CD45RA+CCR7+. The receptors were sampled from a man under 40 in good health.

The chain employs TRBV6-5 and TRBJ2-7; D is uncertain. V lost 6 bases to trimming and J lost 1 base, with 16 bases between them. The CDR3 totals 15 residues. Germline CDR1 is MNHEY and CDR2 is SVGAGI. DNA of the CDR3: TGTGCCAGCAGCCTCACGACAAGGGTGTCCTACGAGCAGTACTTC. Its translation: CASSLTTRVSYEQYF.

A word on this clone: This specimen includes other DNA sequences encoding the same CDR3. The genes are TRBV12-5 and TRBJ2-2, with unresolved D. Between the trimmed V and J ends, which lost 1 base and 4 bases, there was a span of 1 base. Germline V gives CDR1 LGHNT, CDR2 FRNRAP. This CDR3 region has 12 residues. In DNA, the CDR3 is TGTGCTAGTGGTTTGGGCACCGGGGAGCTGTTTTTT. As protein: CASGLGTGELFF.

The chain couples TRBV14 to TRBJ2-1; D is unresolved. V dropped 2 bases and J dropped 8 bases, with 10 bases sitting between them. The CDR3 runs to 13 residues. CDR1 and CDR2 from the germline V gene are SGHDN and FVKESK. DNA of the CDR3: TGTGCCAGCAGCCAACTTCCGGCCGATGAGCAGTTCTTC. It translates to CASSQLPADEQFF.

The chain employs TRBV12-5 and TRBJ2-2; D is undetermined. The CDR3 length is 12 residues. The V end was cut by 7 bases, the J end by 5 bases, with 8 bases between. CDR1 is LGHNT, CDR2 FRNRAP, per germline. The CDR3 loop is CASAPLTGELFF. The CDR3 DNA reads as TGTGCTAGTGCTCCGCTAACCGGGGAGCTGTTTTTT.

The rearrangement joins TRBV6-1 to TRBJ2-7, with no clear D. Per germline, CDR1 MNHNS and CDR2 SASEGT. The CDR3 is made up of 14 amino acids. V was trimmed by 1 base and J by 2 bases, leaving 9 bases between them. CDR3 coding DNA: TGTGCCAGCAGTGAAGGCCTGGCTACCTACGAGCAGTACTTC. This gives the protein CASSEGLATYEQYF.

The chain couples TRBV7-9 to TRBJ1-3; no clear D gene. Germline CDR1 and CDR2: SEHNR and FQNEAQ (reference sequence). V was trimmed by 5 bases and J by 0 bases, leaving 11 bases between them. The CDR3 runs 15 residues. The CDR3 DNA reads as TGTGCCAGCAGCCCCGGGCCGTACTCTGGAAACACCATATATTTT. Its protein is CASSPGPYSGNTIYF.

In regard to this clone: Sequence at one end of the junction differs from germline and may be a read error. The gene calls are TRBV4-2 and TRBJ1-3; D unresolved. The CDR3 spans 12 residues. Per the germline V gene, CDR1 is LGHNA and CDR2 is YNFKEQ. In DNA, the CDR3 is TGTGCCAGCAGCCAAGATTGGTCCAGGAGAGTTTTT. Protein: CASSQDWSRRVF.

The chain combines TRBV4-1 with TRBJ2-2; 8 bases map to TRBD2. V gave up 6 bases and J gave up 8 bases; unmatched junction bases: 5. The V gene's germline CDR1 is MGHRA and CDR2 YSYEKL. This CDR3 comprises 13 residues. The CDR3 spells CASSAGGPGELFF. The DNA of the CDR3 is TGCGCCAGCAGTGCGGGAGGACCGGGGGAGCTGTTTTTT.

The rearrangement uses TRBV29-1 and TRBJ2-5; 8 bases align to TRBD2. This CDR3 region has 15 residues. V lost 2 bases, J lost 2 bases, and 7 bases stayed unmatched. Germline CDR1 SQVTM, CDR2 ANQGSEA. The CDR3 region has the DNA TGCAGCGTTGAAACGACTAGCGAGGTACAAGAGACCCAGTACTTC. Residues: CSVETTSEVQETQYF.

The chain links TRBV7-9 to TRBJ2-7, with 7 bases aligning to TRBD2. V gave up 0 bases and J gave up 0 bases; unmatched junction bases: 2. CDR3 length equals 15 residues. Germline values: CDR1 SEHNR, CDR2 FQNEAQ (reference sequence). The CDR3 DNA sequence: TGTGCCAGCAGCTTAGCGGGAGGGTTCTCCTACGAGCAGTACTTC. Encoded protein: CASSLAGGFSYEQYF.

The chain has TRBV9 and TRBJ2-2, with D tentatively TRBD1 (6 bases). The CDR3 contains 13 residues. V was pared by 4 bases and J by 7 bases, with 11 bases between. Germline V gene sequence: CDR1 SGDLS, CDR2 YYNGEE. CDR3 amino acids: CASSYTQGGELFF. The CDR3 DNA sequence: TGTGCCAGCAGCTACACACAGGGCGGGGAGCTGTTTTTT.

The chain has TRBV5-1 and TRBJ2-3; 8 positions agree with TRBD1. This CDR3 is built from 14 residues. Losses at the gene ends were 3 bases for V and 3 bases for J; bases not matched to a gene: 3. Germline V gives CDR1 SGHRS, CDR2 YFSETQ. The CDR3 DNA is TGCGCCAGCAGCTACCAGGGGGCAACAGATACGCAGTATTTT. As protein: CASSYQGATDTQYF.

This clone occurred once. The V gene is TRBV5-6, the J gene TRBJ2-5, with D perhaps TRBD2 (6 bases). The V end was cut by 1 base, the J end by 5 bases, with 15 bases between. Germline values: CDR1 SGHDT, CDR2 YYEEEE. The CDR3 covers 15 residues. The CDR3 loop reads CASSLSLEGPETQYF. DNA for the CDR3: TGTGCCAGCAGCTTGTCTTTGGAGGGCCCTGAGACCCAGTACTTC.

CDR3 DNA sequence: TGTGCCAGCAGCTTAGCTAGCGGGAAAACAGATACGCAGTATTTT. Amino acids: CASSLASGKTDTQYF. V usage is TRBV7-9 and J usage is TRBJ2-3, with 8 bases that match TRBD2. Germline CDR1 SEHNR, CDR2 FQNEAQ (reference sequence). CDR3 length equals 15 residues. With V trimmed by 0 bases and J by 3 bases, 2 bases remained unmatched.

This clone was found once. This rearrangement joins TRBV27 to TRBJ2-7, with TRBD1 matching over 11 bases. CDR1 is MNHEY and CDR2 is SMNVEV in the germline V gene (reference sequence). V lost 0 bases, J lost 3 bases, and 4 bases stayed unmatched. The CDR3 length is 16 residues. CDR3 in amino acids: CASSLSRDRGFYEQYF. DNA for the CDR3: TGTGCCAGCAGTTTATCCCGGGACAGGGGGTTCTACGAGCAGTACTTC.

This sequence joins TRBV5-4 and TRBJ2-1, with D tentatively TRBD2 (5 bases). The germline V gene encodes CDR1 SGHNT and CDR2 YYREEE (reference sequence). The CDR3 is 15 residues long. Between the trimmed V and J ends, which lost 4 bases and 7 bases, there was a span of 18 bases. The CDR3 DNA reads TGTGCCAGCAGCCTAGGACTCCCCCGGAGAAATGAGCAGTTCTTC. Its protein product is CASSLGLPRRNEQFF.

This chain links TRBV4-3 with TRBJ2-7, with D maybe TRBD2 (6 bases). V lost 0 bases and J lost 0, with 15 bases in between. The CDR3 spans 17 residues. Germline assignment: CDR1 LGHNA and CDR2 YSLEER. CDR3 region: CASSQEFSLTSSYEQYF. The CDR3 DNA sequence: TGCGCCAGCAGCCAAGAATTCAGTTTGACTAGCTCCTACGAGCAGTACTTC.

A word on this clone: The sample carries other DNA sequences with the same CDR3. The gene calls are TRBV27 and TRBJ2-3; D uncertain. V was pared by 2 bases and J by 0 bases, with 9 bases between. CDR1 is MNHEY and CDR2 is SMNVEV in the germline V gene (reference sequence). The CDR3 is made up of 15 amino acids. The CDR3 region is CASSLGVLSTDTQYF. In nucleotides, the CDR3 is TGTGCCAGCAGTTTAGGGGTTTTGAGCACAGATACGCAGTATTTT.

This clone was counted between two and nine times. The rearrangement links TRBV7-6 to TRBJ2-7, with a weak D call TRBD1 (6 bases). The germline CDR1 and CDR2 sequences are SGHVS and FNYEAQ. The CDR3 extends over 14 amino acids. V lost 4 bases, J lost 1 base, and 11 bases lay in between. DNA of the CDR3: TGTGCCAGCAGCTACCAAGACAGGTCCTACGAGCAGTACTTC. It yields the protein CASSYQDRSYEQYF.

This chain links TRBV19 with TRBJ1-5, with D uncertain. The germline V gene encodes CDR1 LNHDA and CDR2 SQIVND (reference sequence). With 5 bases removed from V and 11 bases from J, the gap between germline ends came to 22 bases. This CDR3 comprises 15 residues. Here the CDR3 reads CASSAPDPGPQSQHF. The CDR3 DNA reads TGTGCCAGTAGTGCCCCTGACCCTGGACCCCAGTCCCAGCATTTT.

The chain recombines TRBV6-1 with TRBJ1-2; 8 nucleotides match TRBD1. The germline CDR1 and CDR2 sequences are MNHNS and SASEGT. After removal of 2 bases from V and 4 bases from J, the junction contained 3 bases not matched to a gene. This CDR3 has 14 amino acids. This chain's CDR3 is CASSEPGGVYGYTF. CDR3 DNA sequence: TGTGCCAGCAGTGAACCAGGGGGCGTCTATGGCTACACCTTC.

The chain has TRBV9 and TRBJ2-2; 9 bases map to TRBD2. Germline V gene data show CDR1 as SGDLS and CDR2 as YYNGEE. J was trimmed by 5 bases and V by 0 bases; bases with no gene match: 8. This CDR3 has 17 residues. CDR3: CASSVDPREGATGELFF. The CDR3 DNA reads TGTGCCAGCAGCGTAGATCCGCGGGAGGGCGCAACCGGGGAGCTGTTTTTT.

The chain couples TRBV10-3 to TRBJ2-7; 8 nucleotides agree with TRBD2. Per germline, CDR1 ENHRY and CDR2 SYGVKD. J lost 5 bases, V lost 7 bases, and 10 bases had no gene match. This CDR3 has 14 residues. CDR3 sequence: CAITDPGLGNEQYF. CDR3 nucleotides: TGTGCCATCACCGATCCGGGACTAGGAAACGAGCAGTACTTC.

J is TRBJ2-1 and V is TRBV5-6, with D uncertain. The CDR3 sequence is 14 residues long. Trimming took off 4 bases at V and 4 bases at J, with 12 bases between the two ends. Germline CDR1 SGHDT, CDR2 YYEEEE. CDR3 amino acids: CASSPARSYNEQFF. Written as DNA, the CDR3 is TGTGCCAGCAGCCCAGCCCGGAGTTACAATGAGCAGTTCTTC.

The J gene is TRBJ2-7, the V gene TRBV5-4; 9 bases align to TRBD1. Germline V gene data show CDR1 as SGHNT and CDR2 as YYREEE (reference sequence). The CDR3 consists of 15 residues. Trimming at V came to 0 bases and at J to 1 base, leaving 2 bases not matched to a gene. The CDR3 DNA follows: TGTGCCAGCAGCTTGGGAGGGACAGGGTCCTACGAGCAGTACTTC. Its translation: CASSLGGTGSYEQYF.

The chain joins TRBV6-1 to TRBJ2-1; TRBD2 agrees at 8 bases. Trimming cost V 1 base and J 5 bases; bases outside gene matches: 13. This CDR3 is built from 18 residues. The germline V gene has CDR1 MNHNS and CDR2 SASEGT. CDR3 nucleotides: TGTGCCAGCAGTGAAGATCCCTTACTAGCGGTCACACACAATGAGCAGTTCTTC. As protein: CASSEDPLLAVTHNEQFF.

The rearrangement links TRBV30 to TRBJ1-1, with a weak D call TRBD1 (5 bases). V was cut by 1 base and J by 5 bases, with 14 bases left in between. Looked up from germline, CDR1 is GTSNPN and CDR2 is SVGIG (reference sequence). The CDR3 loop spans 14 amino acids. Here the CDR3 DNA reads TGTGCCTGGAGTGCATATTCGGGGGGAACTGAAGCTTTCTTT. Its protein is CAWSAYSGGTEAFF.

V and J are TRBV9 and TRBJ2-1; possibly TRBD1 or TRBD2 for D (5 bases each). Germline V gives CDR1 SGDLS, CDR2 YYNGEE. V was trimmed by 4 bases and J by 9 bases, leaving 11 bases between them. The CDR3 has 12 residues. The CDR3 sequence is CASSSTRGEQFF. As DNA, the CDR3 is TGTGCCAGCAGCAGTACTAGGGGTGAGCAGTTCTTC.

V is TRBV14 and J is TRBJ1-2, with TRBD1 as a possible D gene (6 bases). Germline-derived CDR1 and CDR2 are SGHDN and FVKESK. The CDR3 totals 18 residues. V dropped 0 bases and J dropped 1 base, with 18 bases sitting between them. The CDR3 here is CASSQEGNRARSNYGYTF. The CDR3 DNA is TGTGCCAGCAGCCAAGAGGGGAACAGGGCGAGAAGTAACTATGGCTACACCTTC.